The TCR beta chain described here comes from a study of blood T cells in healthy people across ages. Through a sample-barcoded 5' primer and a J-beta primer mix, a second PCR was run for roughly 7 to 12 cycles. TCRdb independently ran MiXCR on the 5' RACE reads; one entry per CDR3 protein. The sample comprises some 1.5 million distinct CDR3 sequences, roughly 30% of which are singletons, and more than 6% rests with the top ten. Source material: blood. This TCR derives from a woman in her 30s in good health.

In DNA form, the CDR3 reads TGCAGTGCTACTCCTAGCGGGAGGGACAAGTACTTC. This sequence encodes CSATPSGRDKYF. This rearrangement joins TRBV20-1 to TRBJ2-4, with 12 bases that match TRBD2. CDR3 size: 12 residues. Germline V gene lookup returns CDR1 DFQATT and CDR2 SNEGSKA (reference sequence). Trimming at V came to 4 bases and at J to 14 bases, leaving 6 bases not matched to a gene.